The 28 T cell receptor beta chains listed next were all sequenced from one sample in a study of blood T cell repertoires in COVID-19 (dated by TCRdb to between 2020 and 2021). Library preparation used the immunoSEQ multiplex PCR assay. Entries here come from immuneACCESS through TCRdb and include only in-frame sequences with V and J called. Some clones fail to appear in such tables; in the studies checked, an unresolved V gene covers under half of the shortfall, and the cause of the remainder is unknown. The sample has over 60,000 clones on record, approximately 82% of them singletons. The biggest ten clones account for about 16% of the sample. Sequenced sample: peripheral blood. The receptors originated from an elderly man with active COVID-19.

The V call is TRBV12-5, the J call TRBJ2-3; a possible D gene is TRBD2 (6 bases). The CDR3 runs 15 residues. CDR1 and CDR2 (germline): LGHNT, FRNRAP. V lost 7 bases and J 5 bases, leaving 19 bases between the germline ends. CDR3 protein: CASEAGTSFGDTQYF. CDR3 DNA sequence: TGTGCTAGTGAGGCCGGGACTTCCTTTGGAGATACGCAGTATTTT.

The V call is TRBV7-3, the J call TRBJ2-1; D is undetermined. The CDR3 consists of 12 residues. The germline V and J ends were trimmed by 1 base and 9 bases, with 7 bases remaining between them. Germline V gene lookup returns CDR1 SGHTA and CDR2 FQGTGA. This CDR3 reads CASSLRAGEQFF. CDR3 in DNA: TGTGCCAGCAGCTTAAGAGCCGGTGAGCAGTTCTTC.

This clone came up many times. The sample holds other DNA sequences that translate to the same CDR3. The rearrangement uses TRBV5-1 and TRBJ2-7; 7 bases match TRBD1. Looked up from germline, CDR1 is SGHRS and CDR2 is YFSETQ. Germline trimming cut 4 bases from V and 4 bases from J; bases unmatched to any gene: 5. This CDR3 region has 13 residues. The CDR3 region has the DNA TGCGCCAGCAGCCCGGGGACAGCATACGAGCAGTACTTC. Protein: CASSPGTAYEQYF.

The chain joins TRBV18 to TRBJ1-5, with 8 bases identical to TRBD1. The germline gives CDR1 KGHSH, CDR2 LQKENI. V gave up 4 bases and J gave up 3 bases; unmatched junction bases: 8. The CDR3 loop spans 16 amino acids. CDR3 amino acids: CASSRGGQVLNQPQHF. The CDR3 DNA reads as TGTGCCAGCTCACGGGGGGGACAGGTCCTCAATCAGCCCCAGCATTTT.

The rearrangement links TRBV18 to TRBJ1-2; D is undetermined. The CDR3 is made up of 11 amino acids. V was pared by 3 bases and J by 5 bases, with 4 bases between. Germline V gives CDR1 KGHSH, CDR2 LQKENI. CDR3 sequence: CASSPSYGYTF. CDR3 DNA: TGTGCCAGCTCACCGAGTTATGGCTACACCTTC. The whole variable domain, remainder taken from reference TRBV18 and TRBJ1-2, is NAGVMQNPRHLVRRRGQEARLRCSPMKGHSHVYWYRQLPEEGLKFMVYLQKENIIDESGMPKERFSAEFPKEGPSILRIQQVVRGDSAAYFCASSPSYGYTFGSGTRLTVV.

Details on this clone: The sample has other DNA sequences that encode this CDR3 too. The CDR3 DNA is TGTGCCAGCAGTTATCGGGGTGGGCCCCTCCACTTT. Amino acids: CASSYRGGPLHF. This chain connects TRBV6-5 to TRBJ1-6; D gene ambiguous. The CDR3 sequence is 12 residues long. CDR1 is MNHEY and CDR2 is SVGAGI in the germline V gene. V lost 3 bases and J 13 bases, leaving 10 bases between the germline ends.

This chain connects TRBV14 to TRBJ2-3; D is perhaps TRBD1 (5 bases). Germline CDR1 reads SGHDN; CDR2 reads FVKESK. This CDR3 is 13 amino acids long. Trimming pared 4 bases from V and 5 bases from J, leaving 10 bases between. The CDR3, as DNA: TGTGCCAGCAGCCGGGATAGGGGAGATACGCAGTATTTT. Protein product: CASSRDRGDTQYF.

Only one count was recorded for this clone. The chain carries TRBV30 and TRBJ2-3, with 9 positions matching TRBD1. The CDR3 is 12 amino acids. J was trimmed by 9 bases and V by 2 bases; bases with no gene match: 3. Germline CDR1 reads GTSNPN; CDR2 reads SVGIG (reference sequence). CDR3 region: CAWSLTGGTQYF. For the CDR3, the DNA is TGTGCCTGGAGTCTGACAGGGGGGACGCAGTATTTT.

A few counts support this clone. V is TRBV9 and J is TRBJ1-1; possible D gene TRBD1, 6 bases. Trimming shortened V by 4 bases and J by 5 bases, and 18 bases separated the two germline ends. CDR3 length: 15 residues. The germline CDR1 and CDR2 sequences are SGDLS and YYNGEE. For the CDR3, the DNA is TGTGCCAGCAGCCCCAAGCACCGGGACATTACTGAAGCTTTCTTT. This sequence encodes CASSPKHRDITEAFF.

As DNA, the CDR3 is TGTGCCAGCAGTCCTAGACTAGTAGGTGAGCAGTTCTTC. It translates to CASSPRLVGEQFF. V gene TRBV27 combines with J gene TRBJ2-1; TRBD2 is a possible D gene (6 bases). CDR1 and CDR2 from the germline V gene are MNHEY and SMNVEV (reference sequence). V was cut by 5 bases and J by 9 bases, with 14 bases left in between. The CDR3 sequence is 13 residues long.

V and J are TRBV5-6 and TRBJ1-1, with 8 bases fitting TRBD1. Germline V gives CDR1 SGHDT, CDR2 YYEEEE. CDR3 length equals 15 residues. The J segment lost 6 bases and the V segment lost 3 bases, leaving 10 bases of the junction unmatched. CDR3 sequence reads: CASSSPDRAMSEAFF. For the CDR3, the DNA is TGTGCCAGCAGCTCCCCGGACAGGGCAATGTCTGAAGCTTTCTTT.

The CDR3 loop is CASSPSGVRGKETQYF. CDR3 bases: TGTGCCAGCAGCCCTTCGGGGGTGAGGGGTAAAGAGACCCAGTACTTC. The chain joins TRBV28 to TRBJ2-5; possibly TRBD2 for D (6 bases). V was cut by 6 bases and J by 3 bases, with 20 bases left in between. This CDR3 contains 16 residues. Germline assignment: CDR1 MDHEN and CDR2 SYDVKM.

V usage is TRBV9 and J usage is TRBJ2-1; 10 bases are shared with TRBD2. The CDR3 has 17 amino acids. V was pared by 4 bases and J by 7 bases, with 14 bases of the junction left unmatched. Looked up from germline, CDR1 is SGDLS and CDR2 is YYNGEE. The CDR3 DNA follows: TGTGCCAGCAGCAGAAGCGGGGGGGAGCCGAAACATAATGAGCAGTTCTTC. Protein product: CASSRSGGEPKHNEQFF.

The CDR3 is CASSPPDRLGTEAFF. CDR3 DNA: TGTGCCAGCTCACCACCCGACAGGTTAGGGACTGAAGCTTTCTTT. The chain carries TRBV18 and TRBJ1-1, with D maybe TRBD1 (6 bases). The CDR3 contains 15 residues. V was trimmed by 0 bases and J by 5 bases, leaving 13 bases between them. Germline loops: CDR1 KGHSH, CDR2 LQKENI.

The J gene is TRBJ2-5, the V gene TRBV29-1; 8 bases are shared with TRBD2. J gave up 7 bases and V 1 base, and 2 bases lay outside the gene matches. The CDR3 is made up of 12 amino acids. Germline CDR1 and CDR2: SQVTM and ANQGSEA. CDR3 residues: CSVEALAGTQYF. The CDR3 nucleotides read TGCAGCGTTGAAGCTCTAGCGGGGACCCAGTACTTC.

The CDR3 loop is CASSEQGWGDGYTF. In DNA form, the CDR3 reads TGTGCCAGCAGTGAGCAGGGATGGGGGGATGGCTACACCTTC. The chain combines TRBV6-1 with TRBJ1-2, with D possibly TRBD1 on 5 matching bases. The germline V gene encodes CDR1 MNHNS and CDR2 SASEGT. This CDR3 region has 14 residues. The V gene lost 3 bases and the J gene lost 6 bases, with 14 bases spanning the gap.

A remark on this clone: The sample contains more than one DNA sequence encoding this CDR3. CDR3 sequence (DNA): TGTGCCAGCAGCTTAGTTCCAGGGGCGGGGGGGCAGCCCCAGCATTTT. The encoded protein is CASSLVPGAGGQPQHF. V is TRBV7-2 and J is TRBJ1-5; possibly TRBD1 for D (6 bases). The CDR3 totals 16 residues. V lost 1 base and J 7 bases, leaving 17 bases between the germline ends. Germline CDR1 reads SGHTA; CDR2 reads FQGNSA.

The chain carries TRBV11-1 and TRBJ1-3; TRBD1 matches 8 bases. The V gene end was trimmed by 5 bases and the J gene end by 3 bases; junction bases not matched to a gene: 9. Germline loops: CDR1 SGHAT, CDR2 FQDESV (reference sequence). This CDR3 has 16 amino acids. CDR3 protein: CASSAPGQANGNTIYF. The CDR3 DNA reads TGTGCCAGCAGCGCACCGGGACAGGCAAATGGAAACACCATATATTTT.

The CDR3 coding sequence is TGTGCCAGCAGCCGGAACGGGAGGGCCCTCGGCGAGCAGTACTTC. It yields the protein CASSRNGRALGEQYF. The rearrangement uses TRBV5-4 and TRBJ2-7, with 8 bases lining up with TRBD2. There are 15 residues in the CDR3. Per the germline V gene, CDR1 is SGHNT and CDR2 is YYREEE (reference sequence). V shed 4 bases and J 6 bases; nucleotides not matched to a gene: 12.

CDR3 bases: TGCGCCAGCAGCCAAGTTAGCGGACCTGGAAACACCATATATTTT. Protein product: CASSQVSGPGNTIYF. This sequence joins TRBV4-3 and TRBJ1-3; D call uncertain. Germline CDR1 is LGHNA and CDR2 is YSLEER. V was shortened by 1 base and J by 2 bases, with 9 bases between the two germline ends. CDR3 length: 15 amino acids.

The CDR3 reads CASSLGLAGRGTDTQYF. As DNA, the CDR3 is TGTGCCAGCAGCCTGGGACTAGCGGGAAGAGGAACAGATACGCAGTATTTT. V usage is TRBV9 and J usage is TRBJ2-3; 13 positions agree with TRBD2. Germline trimming cut 4 bases from V and 3 bases from J; bases unmatched to any gene: 8. This CDR3 is 17 amino acids long. Germline V CDR1 and CDR2: SGDLS, YYNGEE.

This clone was seen once. This chain joins TRBV10-3 and TRBJ2-2; 8 bases fit TRBD1. Germline values: CDR1 ENHRY, CDR2 SYGVKD. CDR3 length: 16 amino acids. Trimming removed 5 bases from V and 1 base from J; junction bases left unmatched: 6. The CDR3 protein is CAISNRGSMNTGELFF. CDR3 bases: TGTGCCATCAGTAACAGGGGGTCCATGAACACCGGGGAGCTGTTTTTT.

The chain carries TRBV30 and TRBJ2-2, with 7 bases matching TRBD1. This CDR3 contains 13 residues. Losses at the gene ends were 3 bases for V and 4 bases for J; bases not matched to a gene: 2. CDR1 GTSNPN and CDR2 SVGIG come from the germline V gene (reference sequence). CDR3 amino acids: CAWRGDSTGELFF. The CDR3 DNA is TGTGCCTGGAGAGGGGACAGCACCGGGGAGCTGTTTTTT.

The V gene is TRBV10-3, the J gene TRBJ2-3; the match to TRBD2 covers 12 bases. CDR3 length: 16 residues. The V segment lost 6 bases and the J segment 4 bases; nucleotides outside the gene matches: 8. In germline, CDR1 is ENHRY, CDR2 SYGVKD. CDR3: CAISGRTSGAPDTQYF. CDR3 sequence (DNA): TGTGCCATCAGCGGCCGGACTAGCGGGGCCCCAGATACGCAGTATTTT.

The chain carries TRBV2 and TRBJ2-3; a weak D match, TRBD1 (6 bases). The germline V gene encodes CDR1 SNHLY and CDR2 FYNNEI. V was shortened by 6 bases and J by 5 bases, with 18 bases between the two germline ends. There are 15 residues in the CDR3. This CDR3 is CASSEGHFQIDTQYF. CDR3 DNA sequence: TGTGCCAGCAGCGAGGGACATTTCCAAATAGATACGCAGTATTTT.

This clone was detected once. The chain combines TRBV2 with TRBJ2-1; 8 nucleotides match TRBD1. V gave up 3 bases and J gave up 4 bases; unmatched junction bases: 5. Germline CDR1 SNHLY, CDR2 FYNNEI. This CDR3 region has 15 residues. The CDR3 is CASSDLGDRYNEQFF. Written as DNA, the CDR3 is TGTGCCAGCAGTGATTTGGGGGACAGGTACAATGAGCAGTTCTTC.

This sequence joins TRBV6-2 or TRBV6-3 and TRBJ2-3, with a possible D match to TRBD1 (5 bases). This CDR3 contains 16 residues. Trimming removed 7 bases at V and 1 base at J, with 18 bases between. Germline V gene data show CDR1 as MNHEY and CDR2 as SVGEGT. In DNA form, the CDR3 reads TGTGCCAGCACCCCGACGAGAGGCAGGGGCACAGATACGCAGTATTTT. Protein product: CASTPTRGRGTDTQYF.

The rearrangement links TRBV4-1 to TRBJ1-6, with 8 bases fitting TRBD1. This CDR3 is 20 amino acids long. V dropped 5 bases and J dropped 7; count of bases not matched to a gene: 22. Germline CDR1 is MGHRA and CDR2 is YSYEKL. CDR3 DNA sequence: TGCGCCAGCAGCTTCCAGATTGGACAGGGAACAGGAGGGTCGAATTCACCCCTCCACTTT. This sequence encodes CASSFQIGQGTGGSNSPLHF.